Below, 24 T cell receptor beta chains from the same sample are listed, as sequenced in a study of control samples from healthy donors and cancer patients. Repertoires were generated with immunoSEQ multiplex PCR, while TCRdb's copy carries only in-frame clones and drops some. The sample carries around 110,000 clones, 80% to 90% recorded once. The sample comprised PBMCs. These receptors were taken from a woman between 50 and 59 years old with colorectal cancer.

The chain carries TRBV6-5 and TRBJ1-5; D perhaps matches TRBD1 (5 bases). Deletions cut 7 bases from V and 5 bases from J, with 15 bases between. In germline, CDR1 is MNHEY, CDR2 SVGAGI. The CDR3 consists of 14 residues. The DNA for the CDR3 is TGTGCCAGCACCCCCCGGGACCGATATCAGCCCCAGCATTTT. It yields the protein CASTPRDRYQPQHF.

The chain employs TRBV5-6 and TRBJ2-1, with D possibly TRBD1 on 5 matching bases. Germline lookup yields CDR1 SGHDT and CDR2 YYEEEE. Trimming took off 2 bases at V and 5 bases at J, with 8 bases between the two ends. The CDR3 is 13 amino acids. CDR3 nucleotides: TGTGCCAGCAGCTTAGGGGTTAACAATGAGCAGTTCTTC. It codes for CASSLGVNNEQFF.

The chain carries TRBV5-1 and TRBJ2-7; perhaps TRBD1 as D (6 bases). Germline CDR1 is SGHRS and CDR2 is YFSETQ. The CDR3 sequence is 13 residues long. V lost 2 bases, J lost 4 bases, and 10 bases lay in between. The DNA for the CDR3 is TGCGCCAGCAGCTTTCAAAGGGGGTACGAGCAGTACTTC. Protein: CASSFQRGYEQYF.

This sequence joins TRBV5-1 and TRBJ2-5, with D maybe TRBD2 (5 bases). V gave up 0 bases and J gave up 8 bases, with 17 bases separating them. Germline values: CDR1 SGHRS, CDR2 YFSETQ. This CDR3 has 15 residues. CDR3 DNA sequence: TGCGCCAGCAGCTTGGCCGTCGCGGGTGGTCGAACCCAGTACTTC. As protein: CASSLAVAGGRTQYF.

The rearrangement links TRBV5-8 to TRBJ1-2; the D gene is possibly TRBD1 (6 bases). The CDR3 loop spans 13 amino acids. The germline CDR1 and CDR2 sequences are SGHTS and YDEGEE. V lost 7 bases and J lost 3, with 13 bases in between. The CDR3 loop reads CASQQGYYYGYTF. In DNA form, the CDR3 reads TGTGCCAGCCAACAGGGCTATTACTATGGCTACACCTTC.

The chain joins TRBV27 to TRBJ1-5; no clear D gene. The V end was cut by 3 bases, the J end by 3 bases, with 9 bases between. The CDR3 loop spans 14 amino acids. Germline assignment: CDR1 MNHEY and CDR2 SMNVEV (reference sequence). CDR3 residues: CASSLNGNNQPQHF. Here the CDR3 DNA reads TGTGCCAGCAGTTTGAACGGGAACAATCAGCCCCAGCATTTT.

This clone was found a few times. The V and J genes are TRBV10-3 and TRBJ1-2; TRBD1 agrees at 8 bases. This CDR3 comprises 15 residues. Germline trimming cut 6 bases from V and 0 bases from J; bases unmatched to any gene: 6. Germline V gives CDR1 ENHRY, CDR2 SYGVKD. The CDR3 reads CAIRAGTGPNYGYTF. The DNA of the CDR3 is TGTGCCATCAGAGCCGGGACAGGTCCTAACTATGGCTACACCTTC.

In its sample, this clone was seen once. CDR3 DNA sequence: TGTGCCAGCAGGCAGGGTGTGGACCAGCCCCAGCATTTT. Its protein is CASRQGVDQPQHF. The rearrangement joins TRBV6-6 to TRBJ1-5; a weak D match, TRBD1 (5 bases). V was pared by 6 bases and J by 7 bases, with 13 bases between. The CDR3 is 13 amino acids. Germline CDR1 MNHNY, CDR2 SVGAGI (reference sequence).

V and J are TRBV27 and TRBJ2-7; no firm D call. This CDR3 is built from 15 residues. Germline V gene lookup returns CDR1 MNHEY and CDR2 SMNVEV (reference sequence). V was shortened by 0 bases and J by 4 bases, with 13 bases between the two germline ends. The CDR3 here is CASSLSGGTSYEQYF. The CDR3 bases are TGTGCCAGCAGTTTATCAGGCGGAACCTCATACGAGCAGTACTTC.

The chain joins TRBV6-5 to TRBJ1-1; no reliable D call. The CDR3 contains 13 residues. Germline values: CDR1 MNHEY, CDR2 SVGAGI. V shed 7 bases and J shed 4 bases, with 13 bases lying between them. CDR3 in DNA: TGTGCCAGCATGTTTAGTGATGGCACTGAAGCTTTCTTT. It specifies CASMFSDGTEAFF.

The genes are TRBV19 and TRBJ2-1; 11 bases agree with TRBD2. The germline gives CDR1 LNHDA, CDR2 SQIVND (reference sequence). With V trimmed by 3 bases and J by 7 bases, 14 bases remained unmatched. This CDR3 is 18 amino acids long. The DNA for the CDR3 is TGTGCCAGTAGTATCCGGATAGCGGGAGGGCCGGTGAGGAATGAGCAGTTCTTC. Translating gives CASSIRIAGGPVRNEQFF.

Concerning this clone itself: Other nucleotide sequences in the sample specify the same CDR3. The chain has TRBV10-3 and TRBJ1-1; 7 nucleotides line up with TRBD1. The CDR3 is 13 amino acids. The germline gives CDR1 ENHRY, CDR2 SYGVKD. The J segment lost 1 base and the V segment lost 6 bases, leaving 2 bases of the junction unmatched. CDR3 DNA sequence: TGTGCCATCAGGGGGACAGAGAACACTGAAGCTTTCTTT. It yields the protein CAIRGTENTEAFF.

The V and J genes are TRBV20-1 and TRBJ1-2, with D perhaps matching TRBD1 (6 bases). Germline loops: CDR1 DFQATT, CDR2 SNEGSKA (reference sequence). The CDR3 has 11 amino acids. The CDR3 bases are TGCGCTAGACAGGTCGGCTATGGCTACACCTTC. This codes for CARQVGYGYTF.

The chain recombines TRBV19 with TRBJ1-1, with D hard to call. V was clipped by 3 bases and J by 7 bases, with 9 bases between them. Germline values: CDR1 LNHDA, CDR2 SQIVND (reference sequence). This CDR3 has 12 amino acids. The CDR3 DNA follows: TGTGCCAGTAGTATGTATGATGGTGAAGCTTTCTTT. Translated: CASSMYDGEAFF.

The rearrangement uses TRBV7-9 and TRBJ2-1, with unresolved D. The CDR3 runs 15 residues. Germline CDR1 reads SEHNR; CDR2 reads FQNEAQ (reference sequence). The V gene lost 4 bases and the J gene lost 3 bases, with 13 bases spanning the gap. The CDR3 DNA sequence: TGTGCCAGCAGCTCCGGGCAGTCCCGCTACAATGAGCAGTTCTTC. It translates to CASSSGQSRYNEQFF. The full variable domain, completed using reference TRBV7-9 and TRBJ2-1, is DTGVSQNPRHKITKRGQNVTFRCDPISEHNRLYWYRQTLGQGPEFLTYFQNEAQLEKSRLLSDRFSAERPKGSFSTLEIQRTEQGDSAMYLCASSSGQSRYNEQFFGPGTRLTVL.

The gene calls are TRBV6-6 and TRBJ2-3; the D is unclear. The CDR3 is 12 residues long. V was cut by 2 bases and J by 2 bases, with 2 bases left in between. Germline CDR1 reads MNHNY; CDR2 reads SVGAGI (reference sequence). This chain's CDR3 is CASSYDTDTQYF. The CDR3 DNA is TGTGCCAGCAGTTACGACACAGATACGCAGTATTTT.

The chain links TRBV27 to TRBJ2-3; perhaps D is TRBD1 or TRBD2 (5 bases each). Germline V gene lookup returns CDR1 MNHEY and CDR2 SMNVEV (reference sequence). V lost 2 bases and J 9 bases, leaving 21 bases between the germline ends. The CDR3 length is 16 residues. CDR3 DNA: TGTGCCAGCAGTTTAGAGTGGGGACGGGGTCTAGTCACGCAGTATTTT. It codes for CASSLEWGRGLVTQYF.

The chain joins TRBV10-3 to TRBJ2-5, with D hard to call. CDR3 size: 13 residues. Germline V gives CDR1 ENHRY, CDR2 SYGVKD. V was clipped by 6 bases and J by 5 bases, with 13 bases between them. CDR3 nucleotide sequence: TGTGCCATCAGAGGGTCCCCTTCGGAGACCCAGTACTTC. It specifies CAIRGSPSETQYF.

The CDR3 bases are TGTGCCAGTAGTTCCGACCCGCCGAATTCACCCCTCCACTTT. Protein: CASSSDPPNSPLHF. The gene calls are TRBV19 and TRBJ1-6; D call uncertain. V lost 5 bases and J 7 bases, leaving 12 bases between the germline ends. In germline, CDR1 is LNHDA, CDR2 SQIVND (reference sequence). The CDR3 is made up of 14 amino acids.

CDR3: CASSSLTGTGQPQHF. Written as DNA, the CDR3 is TGTGCCAGCAGCTCCCTAACTGGGACCGGCCAGCCCCAGCATTTT. The rearrangement joins TRBV7-8 to TRBJ1-5, with a possible D match to TRBD1 (5 bases). V was cut by 4 bases and J by 7 bases, with 17 bases left in between. CDR1 and CDR2 from the germline V gene are SGHVS and FQNEAQ. The CDR3 extends over 15 amino acids.

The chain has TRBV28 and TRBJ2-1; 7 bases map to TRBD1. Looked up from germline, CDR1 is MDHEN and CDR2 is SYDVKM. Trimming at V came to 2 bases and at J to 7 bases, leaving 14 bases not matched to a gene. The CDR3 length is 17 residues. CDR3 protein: CASSLRGPGGSRNEQFF. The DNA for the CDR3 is TGTGCCAGCAGTTTAAGGGGGCCGGGTGGTAGCAGGAATGAGCAGTTCTTC. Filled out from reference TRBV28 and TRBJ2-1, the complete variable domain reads DVKVTQSSRYLVKRTGEKVFLECVQDMDHENMFWYRQDPGLGLRLIYFSYDVKMKEKGDIPEGYSVSREKKERFSLILESASTNQTSMYLCASSLRGPGGSRNEQFFGPGTRLTVL.

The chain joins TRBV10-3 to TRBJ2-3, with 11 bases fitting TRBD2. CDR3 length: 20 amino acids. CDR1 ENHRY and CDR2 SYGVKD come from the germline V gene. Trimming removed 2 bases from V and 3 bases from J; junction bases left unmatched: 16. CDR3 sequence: CAISELASGGRPLRTDTQYF. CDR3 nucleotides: TGTGCCATCAGTGAGCTGGCTAGCGGGGGGCGGCCCCTGAGGACAGATACGCAGTATTTT.

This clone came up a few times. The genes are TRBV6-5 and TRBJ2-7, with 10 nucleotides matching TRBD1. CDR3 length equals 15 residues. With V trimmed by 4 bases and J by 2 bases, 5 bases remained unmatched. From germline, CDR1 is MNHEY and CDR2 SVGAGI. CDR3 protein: CASSSRTGGAYEQYF. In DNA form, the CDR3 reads TGTGCCAGCAGTTCCCGGACAGGGGGTGCCTACGAGCAGTACTTC.

The CDR3 DNA is TGTGCCAGCAGCTTAGCGTCGAGCCTATCTAGCACAGATACGCAGTATTTT. This codes for CASSLASSLSSTDTQYF. The chain links TRBV7-2 to TRBJ2-3, with D hard to call. Trimming removed 0 bases from V and 0 bases from J, with 13 bases in between. CDR3 length: 17 amino acids. Germline V gene sequence: CDR1 SGHTA, CDR2 FQGNSA.